This T cell receptor (beta chain) was profiled in a study of shared clonotypes between healthy human individuals. Study results and caveats: Generation probabilities were higher for clonotypes shared across all four sorted-subset donors than for unshared ones.

The assay was immunoSEQ multiplex PCR, and TCRdb's table has in-frame clones only and misses some. The sample consists of about 2.3 million clones, 85% to 95% of them appearing once. As to this clone: Its antigen remains unknown.

The CDR3 extends over 17 amino acids. In germline, CDR1 is SGHNT, CDR2 YENEEA. V dropped 0 bases and J dropped 4; count of bases not matched to a gene: 10. The gene calls are TRBV11-3 and TRBJ2-3; TRBD1 matches 7 bases. This receptor was taken from a man younger than 30 in good health. Some clones in this sample may be carry-over from other donors' samples. Sequenced material: naive CD4+ T cells from PBMCs. Subset denoted: CD45RA+ positively selected. Here the CDR3 DNA reads TGTGCCAGCAGCTTAGACCCGACAGGGATTAGGGCAGATACGCAGTATTTT. It encodes CASSLDPTGIRADTQYF.